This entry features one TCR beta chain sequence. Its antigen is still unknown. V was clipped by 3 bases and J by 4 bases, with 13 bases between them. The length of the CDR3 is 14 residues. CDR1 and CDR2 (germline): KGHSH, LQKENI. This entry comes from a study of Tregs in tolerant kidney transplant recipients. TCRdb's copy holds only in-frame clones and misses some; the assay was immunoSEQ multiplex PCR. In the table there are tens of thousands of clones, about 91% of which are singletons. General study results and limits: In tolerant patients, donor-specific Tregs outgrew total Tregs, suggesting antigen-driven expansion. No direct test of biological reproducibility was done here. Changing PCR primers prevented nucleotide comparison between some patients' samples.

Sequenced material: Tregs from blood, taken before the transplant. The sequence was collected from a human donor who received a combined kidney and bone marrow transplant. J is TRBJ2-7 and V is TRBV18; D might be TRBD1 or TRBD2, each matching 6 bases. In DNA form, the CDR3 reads TGTGCCAGCTCACCGTGGGGGGCAGGGTACGAGCAGTACTTC. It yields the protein CASSPWGAGYEQYF.